This entry concerns a single TCR beta chain. Generated by immunoSEQ multiplex PCR, the TCRdb table keeps only in-frame clones and is missing some. The data show 640,000 or so clones, around 87% seen once. There are 17 residues in the CDR3. V was clipped by 0 bases and J by 0 bases, with 15 bases between them. Germline V lookup: CDR1 SGHDT, CDR2 YYEEEE. This sample is part of a study of shared T cell receptors in the human thymus. Another study also made use of these data, one on human thymus T cells. From that second work: Each of the donors was a healthy Finnish infant who was undergoing open corrective cardiac surgery for congenital heart defects. Corrective heart surgery yielded the resections from which the thymus tissue came. There appeared to be biased usage of V and J genes in thymic and blood repertoires. Unrelated individuals were reported by related research to share highly overlapping thymic repertoires.

The receptor's source is a boy under two years old with a congenital heart defect. This chain connects TRBV5-6 to TRBJ1-2; D is undetermined. Material for sequencing was thymocytes. CDR3 sequence reads: CASSLAEAAKTNYGYTF. DNA for the CDR3: TGTGCCAGCAGCTTGGCCGAGGCGGCAAAAACTAACTATGGCTACACCTTC. Using reference TRBV5-6 and TRBJ1-2 for the parts outside the CDR3, the full variable domain is DAGVTQSPTHLIKTRGQQVTLRCSPKSGHDTVSWYQQALGQGPQFIFQYYEEEERQRGNFPDRFSGHQFPNYSSELNVNALLLGDSALYLCASSLAEAAKTNYGYTFGSGTRLTVV.